The T cell receptor beta chain described here comes from a study of blood T cell repertoires in COVID-19. About the study: COVID-19 samples collected from the United States, Italy and Spain covered acute and convalescent phases.

In the original workflow: Estimated nucleated cell counts came from reference gene primer amplification. The method was immunoSEQ multiplex PCR; TCRdb's version includes in-frame clones alone and lacks a portion of them. V and J calls and clone size are given by that table; D and trimming were obtained from the DNA. Of tens of thousands of clones in the sample, 88% were seen once. Sequencing was done on a sample of peripheral blood. The source of this sequence is a man aged 50 to 59 with acute or convalescent COVID-19.

CDR3 coding DNA: TGCGCCAGCAGCTTGGCGGGGGTATCATCCGGAAACACCATATATTTT. Protein product: CASSLAGVSSGNTIYF. The chain is built from TRBV5-1 and TRBJ1-3, with D possibly being TRBD1 (5 bases). Germline loops: CDR1 SGHRS, CDR2 YFSETQ. Trimming took 0 bases from V and 4 from J, leaving 14 bases between them. The CDR3 contains 16 residues.